The clone carrying this TCR beta chain was seen only once. Its antigen remains unidentified. These data are taken from a study of T cells after posttransplantation cyclophosphamide. V lost 2 bases, J lost 4 bases, and 5 bases stayed unmatched. This CDR3 has 15 residues. Germline CDR1 and CDR2: MNHNS and SASEGT. TCRdb keeps only in-frame clones here, not all; method: immunoSEQ multiplex PCR. The profile shows under 4,000 clones, roughly 65% of them singletons. Broader study findings: TRB clonality was highly associated with recipient CMV seropositivity and reactivation.

This clonotype was sampled from a middle-aged man. Sequenced input: memory CD8+ T cells sorted from blood. The chain employs TRBV6-1 and TRBJ2-7, with TRBD2 matching 10 bases. The CDR3 is CASSENPSGRYEQYF. DNA of the CDR3: TGTGCCAGCAGTGAAAACCCTAGCGGGAGATACGAGCAGTACTTC.